This T cell receptor beta chain appears in the sequencing data of a study of vaccination and CD4 T cells after COVID-19. In the study overall: Post-COVID samples had a sampling time that fell a median roughly 92 days after diagnosis (range 35 to 161).

Comment on this clonotype: What it binds is not known.

V was shortened by 3 bases and J by 9 bases, with 17 bases between the two germline ends. CDR1 is SEHNR and CDR2 is FQNEAQ in the germline V gene (reference sequence). The CDR3 has 14 residues. Treatment specified: approximately 9-day PBMC culture with coronavirus spike peptide pools or control peptides (ViraFEST assay). Collection of the unexposed donor's CD4+ T cells took place before the COVID-19 pandemic (2011-2018). An Oncomine TCR Beta short-read assay was used to sequence the DNA from cultured CD4+ T cells. TCRdb called the PCR reads again in MiXCR, with one record for every CDR3 protein. The sample yields roughly 2,500 distinct CDR3 sequences, roughly 20% seen once.

Material for sequencing was CD4+ T cells from blood, cultured in vitro. This clonotype originated in a human donor in good health. This chain uses TRBV7-9 with TRBJ1-2, with D possibly being TRBD1 (6 bases). The CDR3 protein is CASSLGRGPPRYTF. The DNA for the CDR3 is TGTGCCAGCAGCTTGGGCAGGGGCCCCCCGCGCTACACCTTC. The full variable domain, rest sourced from reference TRBV7-9 and TRBJ1-2, is DTGVSQNPRHKITKRGQNVTFRCDPISEHNRLYWYRQTLGQGPEFLTYFQNEAQLEKSRLLSDRFSAERPKGSFSTLEIQRTEQGDSAMYLCASSLGRGPPRYTFGSGTRLTVV.